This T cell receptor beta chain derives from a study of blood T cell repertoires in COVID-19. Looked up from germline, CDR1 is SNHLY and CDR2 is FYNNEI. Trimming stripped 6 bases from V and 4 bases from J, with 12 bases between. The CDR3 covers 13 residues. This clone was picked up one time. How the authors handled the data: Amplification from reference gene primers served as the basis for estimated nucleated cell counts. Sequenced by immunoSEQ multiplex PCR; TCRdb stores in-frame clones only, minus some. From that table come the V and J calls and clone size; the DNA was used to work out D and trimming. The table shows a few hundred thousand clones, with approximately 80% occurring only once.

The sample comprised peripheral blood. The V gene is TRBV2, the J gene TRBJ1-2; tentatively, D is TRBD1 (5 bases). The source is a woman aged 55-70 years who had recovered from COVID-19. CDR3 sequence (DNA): TGTGCCAGCAGCCGGGACTGGAGCTATGGCTACACCTTC. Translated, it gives CASSRDWSYGYTF.